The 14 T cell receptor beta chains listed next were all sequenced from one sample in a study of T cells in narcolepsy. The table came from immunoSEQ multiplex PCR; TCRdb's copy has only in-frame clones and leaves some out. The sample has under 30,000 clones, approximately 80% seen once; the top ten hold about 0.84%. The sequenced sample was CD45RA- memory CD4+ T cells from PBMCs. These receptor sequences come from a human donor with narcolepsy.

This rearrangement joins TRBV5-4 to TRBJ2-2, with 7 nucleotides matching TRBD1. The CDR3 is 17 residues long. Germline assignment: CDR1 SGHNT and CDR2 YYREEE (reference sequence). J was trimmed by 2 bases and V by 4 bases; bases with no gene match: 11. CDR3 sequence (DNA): TGTGCCAGCAGCGCAAATTCACAGGGGACAAACACCGGGGAGCTGTTTTTT. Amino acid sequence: CASSANSQGTNTGELFF. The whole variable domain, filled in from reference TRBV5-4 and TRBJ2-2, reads ETGVTQSPTHLIKTRGQQVTLRCSSQSGHNTVSWYQQALGQGPQFIFQYYREEENGRGNFPPRFSGLQFPNYSSELNVNALELDDSALYLCASSANSQGTNTGELFFGEGSRLTVL.

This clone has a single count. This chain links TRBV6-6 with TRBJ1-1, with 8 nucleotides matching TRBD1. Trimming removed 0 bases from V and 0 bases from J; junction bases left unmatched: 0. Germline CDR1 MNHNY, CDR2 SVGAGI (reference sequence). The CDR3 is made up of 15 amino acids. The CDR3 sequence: CASSYSGQVNTEAFF. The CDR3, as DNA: TGTGCCAGCAGTTACTCGGGACAGGTGAACACTGAAGCTTTCTTT.

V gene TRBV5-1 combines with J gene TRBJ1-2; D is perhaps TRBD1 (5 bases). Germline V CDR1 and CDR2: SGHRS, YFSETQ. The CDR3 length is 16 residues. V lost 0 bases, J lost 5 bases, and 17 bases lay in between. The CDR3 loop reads CASSLGTGGRSYGYTF. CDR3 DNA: TGCGCCAGCAGCTTGGGTACAGGAGGAAGATCTTATGGCTACACCTTC. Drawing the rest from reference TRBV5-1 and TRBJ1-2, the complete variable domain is KAGVTQTPRYLIKTRGQQVTLSCSPISGHRSVSWYQQTPGQGLQFLFEYFSETQRNKGNFPGRFSGRQFSNSRSEMNVSTLELGDSALYLCASSLGTGGRSYGYTFGSGTRLTVV.

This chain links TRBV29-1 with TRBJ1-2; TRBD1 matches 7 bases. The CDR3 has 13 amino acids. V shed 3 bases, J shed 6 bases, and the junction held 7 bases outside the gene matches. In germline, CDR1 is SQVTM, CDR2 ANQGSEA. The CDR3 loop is CSVDGGQKDGYTF. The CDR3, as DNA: TGCAGCGTTGACGGGGGACAGAAAGATGGCTACACCTTC.

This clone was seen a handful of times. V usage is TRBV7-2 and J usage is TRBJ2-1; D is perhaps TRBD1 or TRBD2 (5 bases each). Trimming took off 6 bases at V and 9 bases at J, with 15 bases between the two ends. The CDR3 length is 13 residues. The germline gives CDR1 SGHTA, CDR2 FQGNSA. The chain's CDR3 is CASSLQGRGEQFF. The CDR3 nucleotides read TGTGCCAGCAGTCTTCAGGGACGGGGTGAGCAGTTCTTC.

The CDR3 nucleotides read TGTGCCAGCATCGACAGCCGGGCACCCCTCCACTTT. This encodes CASIDSRAPLHF. The chain combines TRBV2 with TRBJ1-6; D possibly corresponds to TRBD1 (5 bases). Germline values: CDR1 SNHLY, CDR2 FYNNEI. V was clipped by 7 bases and J by 11 bases, with 12 bases between them. The CDR3 consists of 12 residues.

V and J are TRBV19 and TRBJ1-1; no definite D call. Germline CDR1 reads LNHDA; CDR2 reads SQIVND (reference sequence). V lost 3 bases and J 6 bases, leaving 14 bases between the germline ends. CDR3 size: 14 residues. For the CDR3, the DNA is TGTGCCAGTAGTATCCTTGGGGAGCGCCCTGAAGCTTTCTTT. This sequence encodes CASSILGERPEAFF.

The CDR3 bases are TGTGCCAGCAGTTACCGTGACAGGGGGTCCTACGAGCAGTACTTC. This translates into CASSYRDRGSYEQYF. J is TRBJ2-5 and V is TRBV6-5, with TRBD1 identical over 9 bases. The end of the DNA is better explained by TRBJ2-7, so the J call may be wrong. The CDR3 contains 15 residues. Germline CDR1 MNHEY, CDR2 SVGAGI.

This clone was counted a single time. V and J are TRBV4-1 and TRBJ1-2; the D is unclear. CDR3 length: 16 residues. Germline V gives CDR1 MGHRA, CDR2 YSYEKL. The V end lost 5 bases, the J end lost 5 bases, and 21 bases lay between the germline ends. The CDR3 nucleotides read TGCGCCAGCAGCTCCTCAACCTCAGGAGGCCTATATGGCTACACCTTC. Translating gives CASSSSTSGGLYGYTF.

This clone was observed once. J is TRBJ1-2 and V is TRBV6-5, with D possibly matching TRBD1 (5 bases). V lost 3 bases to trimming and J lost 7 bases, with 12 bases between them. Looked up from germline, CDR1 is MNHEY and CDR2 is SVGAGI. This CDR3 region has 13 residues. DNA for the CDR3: TGTGCCAGCAGTTATTTGGGGGGGTCTGGCTACACCTTC. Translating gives CASSYLGGSGYTF.

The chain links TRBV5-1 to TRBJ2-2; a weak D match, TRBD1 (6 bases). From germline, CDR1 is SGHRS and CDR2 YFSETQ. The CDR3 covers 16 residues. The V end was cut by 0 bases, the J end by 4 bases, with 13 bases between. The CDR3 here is CASSLGGGISTGELFF. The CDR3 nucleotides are TGCGCCAGCAGCTTGGGAGGGGGTATCTCCACCGGGGAGCTGTTTTTT.

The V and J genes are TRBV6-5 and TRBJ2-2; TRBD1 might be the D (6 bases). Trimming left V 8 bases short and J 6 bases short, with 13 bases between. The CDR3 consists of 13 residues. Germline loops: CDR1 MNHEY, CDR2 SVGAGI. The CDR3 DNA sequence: TGTGCCAGCGGACAGACTTACGCCGGGGAGCTGTTTTTT. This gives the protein CASGQTYAGELFF.

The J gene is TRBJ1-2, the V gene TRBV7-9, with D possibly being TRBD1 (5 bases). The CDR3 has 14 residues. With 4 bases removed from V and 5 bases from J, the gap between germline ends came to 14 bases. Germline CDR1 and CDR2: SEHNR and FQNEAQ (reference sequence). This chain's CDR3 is CASSSTDLRYGYTF. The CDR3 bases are TGTGCCAGCAGCTCGACAGACCTTAGGTATGGCTACACCTTC.

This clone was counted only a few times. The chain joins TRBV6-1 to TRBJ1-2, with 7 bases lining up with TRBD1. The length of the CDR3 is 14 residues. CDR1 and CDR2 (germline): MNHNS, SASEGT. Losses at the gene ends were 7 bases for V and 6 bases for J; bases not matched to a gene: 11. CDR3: CASTRGGLSNGYTF. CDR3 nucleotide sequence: TGTGCCAGCACCAGGGGGGGGCTCTCGAATGGCTACACCTTC.